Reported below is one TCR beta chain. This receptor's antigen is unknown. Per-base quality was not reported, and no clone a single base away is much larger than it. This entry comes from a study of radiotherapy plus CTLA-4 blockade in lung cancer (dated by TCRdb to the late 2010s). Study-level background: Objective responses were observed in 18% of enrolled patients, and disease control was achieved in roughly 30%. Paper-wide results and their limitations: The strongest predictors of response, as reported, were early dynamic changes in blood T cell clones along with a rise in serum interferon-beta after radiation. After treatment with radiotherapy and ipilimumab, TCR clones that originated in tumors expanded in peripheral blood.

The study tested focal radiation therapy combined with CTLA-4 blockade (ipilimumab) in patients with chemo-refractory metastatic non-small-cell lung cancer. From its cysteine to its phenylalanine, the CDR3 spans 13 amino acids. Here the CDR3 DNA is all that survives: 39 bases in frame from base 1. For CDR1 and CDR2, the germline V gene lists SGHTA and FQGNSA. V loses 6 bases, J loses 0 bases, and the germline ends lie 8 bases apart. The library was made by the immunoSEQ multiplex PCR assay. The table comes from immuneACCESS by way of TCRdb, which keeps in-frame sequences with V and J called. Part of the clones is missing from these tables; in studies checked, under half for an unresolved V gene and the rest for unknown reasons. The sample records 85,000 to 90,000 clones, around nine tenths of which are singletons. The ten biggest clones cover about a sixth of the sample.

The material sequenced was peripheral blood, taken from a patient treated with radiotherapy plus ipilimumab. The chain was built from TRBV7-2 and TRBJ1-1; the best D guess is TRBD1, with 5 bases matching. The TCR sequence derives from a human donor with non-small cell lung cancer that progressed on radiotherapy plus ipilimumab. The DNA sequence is TGTGCCAGCAGGGAGGACATGAACACTGAAGCTTTCTTT. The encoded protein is CASREDMNTEAFF.